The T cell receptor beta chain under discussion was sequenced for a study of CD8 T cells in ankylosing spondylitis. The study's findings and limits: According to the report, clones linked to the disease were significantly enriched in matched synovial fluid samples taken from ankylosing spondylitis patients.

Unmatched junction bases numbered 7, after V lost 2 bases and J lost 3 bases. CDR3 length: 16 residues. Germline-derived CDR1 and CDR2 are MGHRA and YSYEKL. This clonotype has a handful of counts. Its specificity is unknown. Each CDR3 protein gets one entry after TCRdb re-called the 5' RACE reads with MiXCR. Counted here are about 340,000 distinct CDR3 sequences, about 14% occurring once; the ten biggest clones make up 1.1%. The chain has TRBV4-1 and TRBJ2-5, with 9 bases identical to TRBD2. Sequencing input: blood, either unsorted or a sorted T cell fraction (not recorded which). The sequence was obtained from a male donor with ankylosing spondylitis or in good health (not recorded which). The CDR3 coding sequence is TGCGCCAGCAGCCAACTCGGTCTAGCGGGGAAAGAGACCCAGTACTTC. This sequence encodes CASSQLGLAGKETQYF.